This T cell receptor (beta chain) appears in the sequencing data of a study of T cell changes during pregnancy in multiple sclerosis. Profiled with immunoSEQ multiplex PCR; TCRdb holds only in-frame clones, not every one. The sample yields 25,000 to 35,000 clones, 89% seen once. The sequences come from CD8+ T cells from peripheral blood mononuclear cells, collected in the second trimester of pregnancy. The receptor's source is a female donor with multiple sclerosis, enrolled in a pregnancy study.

CDR3 nucleotides: TGTGCCAGCAGTCCCTGGGACAGCTCCTACAATGAGCAGTTCTTC. Translated, it gives CASSPWDSSYNEQFF. The chain has TRBV6-5 and TRBJ2-1, with TRBD1 matching 7 bases. The germline CDR1 and CDR2 sequences are MNHEY and SVGAGI. The CDR3 sequence is 15 residues long. Trimming at V came to 5 bases and at J to 0 bases, leaving 4 bases not matched to a gene.